This entry lists 24 T cell receptor beta chains sequenced from one sample in a study of blood T cells in healthy people across ages. PCR was performed a second time for about 7 to 11 cycles using a sample-barcoded 5' primer and a J-beta primer mix. TCRdb used MiXCR to reprocess the 5' RACE reads, holding one entry per CDR3 protein. The data contain some 760,000 distinct CDR3 sequences, 25% of them seen just once; the ten biggest clones take up roughly a tenth. The same data also contributed to another study, on T cells of mothers and their children.

The specimen sequenced was blood. These receptors all stem from a boy younger than 18 in good health.

V gene TRBV20-1 combines with J gene TRBJ2-3; TRBD1 or TRBD2 may be the D gene (5 bases each). The CDR3 is 14 amino acids. V lost 0 bases, J lost 4 bases, and 11 bases lay in between. CDR1 and CDR2 (germline): DFQATT, SNEGSKA (reference sequence). CDR3 in DNA: TGCAGTGCTAGAGATCTGGGACGGGCAGATACGCAGTATTTT. Its protein product is CSARDLGRADTQYF.

This clonotype was seen only a few times. V is TRBV5-1 and J is TRBJ1-4; D is unresolved. The CDR3 covers 14 residues. V was pared by 6 bases and J by 5 bases, with 14 bases between. The V gene's germline CDR1 is SGHRS and CDR2 YFSETQ. The CDR3 DNA follows: TGCGCCAGCAACCCTGGAGGGTCGAATGAAAAACTGTTTTTT. Residues: CASNPGGSNEKLFF.

V gene TRBV7-9 combines with J gene TRBJ2-3; 11 bases match TRBD2. CDR1 SEHNR and CDR2 FQNEAQ come from the germline V gene (reference sequence). Losses at the gene ends were 5 bases for V and 4 bases for J; bases not matched to a gene: 8. This CDR3 region has 16 residues. The CDR3: CASSPTTSGRPDTQYF. The CDR3, as DNA: TGTGCCAGCAGCCCAACCACTAGCGGGAGACCAGATACGCAGTATTTT.

The chain recombines TRBV5-1 with TRBJ2-7, with 9 bases that match TRBD1. The J segment lost 2 bases and the V segment lost 0 bases, leaving 3 bases of the junction unmatched. This CDR3 region has 15 residues. Germline CDR1 and CDR2: SGHRS and YFSETQ. CDR3 in DNA: TGCGCCAGCAGCTTGGATGGACAGGGGCCCTACGAGCAGTACTTC. Its protein product is CASSLDGQGPYEQYF.

This clonotype was observed a few times. The chain carries TRBV27 and TRBJ2-7, with D possibly TRBD2 on 6 matching bases. Germline V gene sequence: CDR1 MNHEY, CDR2 SMNVEV (reference sequence). V gave up 3 bases and J gave up 7 bases, with 16 bases separating them. The CDR3 covers 14 residues. The CDR3 loop is CASSLGWTAGEQYF. As DNA, the CDR3 is TGTGCCAGCAGTTTGGGGTGGACGGCGGGGGAGCAGTACTTC.

The chain links TRBV24-1 to TRBJ2-3, with D possibly being TRBD1 (6 bases). This CDR3 comprises 14 residues. Germline-derived CDR1 and CDR2 are KGHDR and SFDVKD. V was clipped by 8 bases and J by 3 bases, with 14 bases between them. CDR3 in amino acids: CATMKGGDTDTQYF. DNA for the CDR3: TGTGCCACCATGAAAGGGGGAGATACAGATACGCAGTATTTT.

This clonotype was picked up a small number of times. The V call is TRBV5-6, the J call TRBJ2-7, with a tentative D call TRBD1 (6 bases). From germline, CDR1 is SGHDT and CDR2 YYEEEE. This CDR3 region has 15 residues. Deletions cut 0 bases from V and 6 bases from J, with 16 bases between. CDR3 loop: CASSLVPGEGSEQYF. The CDR3 DNA follows: TGTGCCAGCAGCTTGGTTCCAGGGGAAGGTTCCGAGCAGTACTTC.

This chain links TRBV24-1 with TRBJ2-4; 9 bases line up with TRBD2. The V segment lost 4 bases and the J segment 0 bases; nucleotides outside the gene matches: 12. CDR3 length: 19 amino acids. Per germline, CDR1 KGHDR and CDR2 SFDVKD. CDR3 sequence (DNA): TGTGCCACCAGTGAATCGGGCAAGCGGGGGGCCCTAGCCAAAAACATTCAGTACTTC. This sequence encodes CATSESGKRGALAKNIQYF.

This clonotype was observed a few times. One end of the junction is discordant with germline, which a read error may explain. The rearrangement joins TRBV10-3 to TRBJ2-7; the match to TRBD2 covers 8 bases. The CDR3 is 15 amino acids. Germline V gives CDR1 ENHRY, CDR2 SYGVKD. The CDR3 nucleotides are TGTGCCGTCAGTGAAGGAGCGGGAGCCCCCAACGAGCAGTACTTC. Protein product: CAVSEGAGAPNEQYF.

In regard to this clonotype: Mismatch with germline at one junction end may stem from a read error. The V gene is TRBV2, the J gene TRBJ2-3; D is undetermined. Germline CDR1 and CDR2: SNHLY and FYNNEI. CDR3 length equals 15 residues. CDR3 in amino acids: CTSSVSGYLTDTQYF. CDR3 DNA sequence: TGTACCAGCAGTGTCTCTGGATACCTGACAGATACGCAGTATTTT.

The V call is TRBV29-1, the J call TRBJ2-7; D is possibly TRBD1 (6 bases). The germline V gene has CDR1 SQVTM and CDR2 ANQGSEA. The V gene lost 7 bases and the J gene lost 2 bases, with 12 bases spanning the gap. The CDR3 length is 12 residues. This chain's CDR3 is CSGRDIAYEQYF. The CDR3 DNA reads TGCAGCGGCCGGGACATAGCCTACGAGCAGTACTTC.

In its sample, this clonotype was seen a few times. The genes are TRBV7-6 and TRBJ1-1; D not resolved. Germline V gene data show CDR1 as SGHVS and CDR2 as FNYEAQ. CDR3 size: 15 residues. V was pared by 5 bases and J by 4 bases, with 17 bases between. CDR3 DNA: TGTGCCAGCAGCCCCCTCTTGTCGGGGTCCACTGAAGCTTTCTTT. This sequence encodes CASSPLLSGSTEAFF. Full variable domain (rest looked up from reference TRBV7-6 and TRBJ1-1): GAGVSQSPRYKVTKRGQDVALRCDPISGHVSLYWYRQALGQGPEFLTYFNYEAQQDKSGLPNDRFSAERPEGSISTLTIQRTEQRDSAMYRCASSPLLSGSTEAFFGQGTRLTVV.

The CDR3 DNA is TGTGCCAGCAACCCCCTCGGAGCTAGCACAGATACGCAGTATTTT. Amino acid sequence: CASNPLGASTDTQYF. The chain combines TRBV2 with TRBJ2-3, with D unresolved. Germline CDR1 SNHLY, CDR2 FYNNEI. V gave up 7 bases and J gave up 0 bases, with 14 bases separating them. The length of the CDR3 is 15 residues.

The gene calls are TRBV14 and TRBJ2-7; D is ambiguous. Trimming took off 1 base at V and 6 bases at J, with 13 bases between the two ends. The CDR3 consists of 14 residues. Germline V lookup: CDR1 SGHDN, CDR2 FVKESK. CDR3: CASSQGWVVAEQYF. CDR3 coding DNA: TGTGCCAGCAGCCAAGGATGGGTAGTGGCCGAGCAGTACTTC.

The gene calls are TRBV28 and TRBJ2-5; D not certain. In germline, CDR1 is MDHEN, CDR2 SYDVKM. Trimming stripped 3 bases from V and 4 bases from J, with 12 bases between. The CDR3 sequence is 14 residues long. The CDR3 spells CASSLRSFAETQYF. CDR3 in DNA: TGTGCCAGCAGTTTGCGGAGCTTCGCAGAGACCCAGTACTTC.

This clonotype was counted at least ten times. This chain joins TRBV4-2 and TRBJ2-2; 7 bases line up with TRBD2. The CDR3 totals 16 residues. Germline V gives CDR1 LGHNA, CDR2 YNFKEQ. J lost 7 bases, V lost 0 bases, and 8 bases had no gene match. The CDR3 region is CASSQDFGGGVGELFF. CDR3 sequence (DNA): TGTGCCAGCAGCCAAGATTTTGGGGGGGGAGTCGGGGAGCTGTTTTTT.

V usage is TRBV27 and J usage is TRBJ1-4; 7 bases map to TRBD1. Germline-derived CDR1 and CDR2 are MNHEY and SMNVEV (reference sequence). The CDR3 extends over 15 amino acids. V trimming: 5 bases; J trimming: 4 bases; junction bases outside the gene matches: 7. The CDR3 region is CASSPGQAFNEKLFF. DNA of the CDR3: TGTGCCAGCAGTCCCGGACAGGCCTTTAATGAAAAACTGTTTTTT.

The chain couples TRBV20-1 to TRBJ2-5, with D perhaps TRBD2 (6 bases). Germline V CDR1 and CDR2: DFQATT, SNEGSKA (reference sequence). The CDR3 runs to 14 residues. The V end was cut by 0 bases, the J end by 7 bases, with 15 bases between. CDR3 in amino acids: CSARDPGLARTQYF. In DNA, the CDR3 is TGCAGTGCTAGAGACCCGGGACTGGCTAGGACCCAGTACTTC.

The chain links TRBV11-3 to TRBJ2-1, with D possibly TRBD2 on 5 matching bases. The CDR3 covers 16 residues. The V end was cut by 1 base, the J end by 5 bases, with 15 bases between. Germline lookup yields CDR1 SGHNT and CDR2 YENEEA. CDR3 nucleotide sequence: TGTGCCAGCAGCTTAGGACAAGGTTCGGGGAACAATGAGCAGTTCTTC. Amino acid sequence: CASSLGQGSGNNEQFF.

The chain employs TRBV5-1 and TRBJ2-1; 7 bases match TRBD1. Germline CDR1 reads SGHRS; CDR2 reads YFSETQ. CDR3 length: 15 amino acids. V shed 0 bases, J shed 8 bases, and the junction held 8 bases outside the gene matches. DNA for the CDR3: TGCGCCAGCAGCTTGGCACAGGGGACACAATATGAGCAGTTCTTC. This translates into CASSLAQGTQYEQFF.

The chain carries TRBV9 and TRBJ1-6; D call uncertain. Germline-derived CDR1 and CDR2 are SGDLS and YYNGEE. The CDR3 runs to 15 residues. V dropped 0 bases and J dropped 5 bases, with 9 bases sitting between them. This CDR3 reads CASSVGGSNNSPLHF. CDR3 coding DNA: TGTGCCAGCAGCGTAGGAGGGTCGAATAATTCACCCCTCCACTTT.

The chain uses TRBV7-8 and TRBJ2-5, with TRBD1 as a possible D gene (6 bases). V was trimmed by 4 bases and J by 4 bases, leaving 19 bases between them. Germline V gives CDR1 SGHVS, CDR2 FQNEAQ. The CDR3 runs to 16 residues. In nucleotides, the CDR3 is TGTGCCAGCAGCTACGTGGGACAACTATCGCGAGAGACCCAGTACTTC. It is translated as CASSYVGQLSRETQYF.

The J gene is TRBJ2-1, the V gene TRBV27; perhaps TRBD1 as D (6 bases). The V gene lost 2 bases and the J gene lost 5 bases, with 10 bases spanning the gap. This CDR3 has 14 amino acids. Looked up from germline, CDR1 is MNHEY and CDR2 is SMNVEV (reference sequence). CDR3 sequence: CASSLVQGNNEQFF. CDR3 nucleotides: TGTGCCAGCAGTTTAGTTCAGGGGAACAATGAGCAGTTCTTC.

The chain links TRBV28 to TRBJ2-7, with D perhaps matching TRBD1 (6 bases). Germline V gene data show CDR1 as MDHEN and CDR2 as SYDVKM. CDR3 length: 13 amino acids. Trimming took 10 bases from V and 5 from J, leaving 18 bases between them. CDR3 loop: CATERTQGNEQYF. The CDR3 DNA sequence: TGTGCCACCGAACGCACACAGGGTAACGAGCAGTACTTC.